These 20 T cell receptor beta chains share one sample of origin, sequenced in a study of T-cell reconstitution after alpha-beta-depleted transplantation in children (dated by TCRdb to the mid-2010s). According to the study, the label for this sample's treatment or condition signals: allogeneic hematopoietic cell transplantation with graft depleted of TCRalphabeta T cells and CD19 B cells. Libraries were constructed by PCR. Reads for this sample came from an Illumina HiSeq 2500. Molecular barcoding was employed in the preparation of TCR libraries, with unique molecular identifiers being used to normalize TCRbeta repertoire quantification. TCRdb reprocessing: public reads trimmed at Q25 with fastp, clones called with MiXCR, in-frame beta chains kept. CDR3 protein duplicates are merged, each entry listing the most common genes and DNA. Here the sample has around 500,000 distinct CDR3 sequences; roughly 23% occur a single time. The ten largest clonotypes hold 11% to 15% of the sample.

The source was PBMCs, mostly from graft donor cells, collected 360 days after TCRalphabeta/CD19-depleted stem cell transplant. These receptors all stem from a boy younger than two who had a stem cell transplant for acute myeloid leukemia, so the T cells may come from the graft donor.

This clonotype was counted only a few times. The J gene is TRBJ2-4, the V gene TRBV20-1, with D perhaps matching TRBD1 or TRBD2 (5 bases each). V was clipped by 3 bases and J by 9 bases, with 12 bases between them. Germline CDR1 and CDR2: DFQATT and SNEGSKA (reference sequence). The CDR3 has 12 residues. The CDR3 region is CSASAGTLIQYF. CDR3 nucleotides: TGCAGTGCTAGTGCCGGGACCCTCATTCAGTACTTC.

This clonotype was seen repeatedly, ten times or more. The chain joins TRBV5-1 to TRBJ2-1; 9 bases are a match to TRBD2. The V gene's germline CDR1 is SGHRS and CDR2 YFSETQ. The CDR3 runs 14 residues. The V gene end was trimmed by 7 bases and the J gene end by 6 bases; junction bases not matched to a gene: 8. The CDR3 reads CASCAGGHGNEQFF. The DNA for the CDR3 is TGCGCCAGCTGCGCGGGGGGGCATGGCAATGAGCAGTTCTTC.

The table lists this clonotype with a few counts. V gene TRBV7-9 combines with J gene TRBJ1-1; no definite D call. Deletions cut 5 bases from V and 0 bases from J, with 10 bases between. The CDR3 runs to 14 residues. The V gene's germline CDR1 is SEHNR and CDR2 FQNEAQ (reference sequence). The CDR3 here is CASSLVALNTEAFF. The DNA for the CDR3 is TGTGCCAGCAGCCTAGTGGCGTTGAACACTGAAGCTTTCTTT.

The chain carries TRBV21-1 and TRBJ2-1; no DNA check was done on the table's D call, TRBD2. TRBV21-1 is designated a pseudogene. The CDR3 consists of 20 residues. The CDR3 here is CASSKCALTDRPTRYNEQFF. In nucleotides, the CDR3 is TGTGCCAGCAGCAAATGCGCGCTGACGGACAGGCCCACCCGTTACAATGAGCAGTTCTTC.

The sample holds one count of this clonotype. The chain combines TRBV6-5 with TRBJ2-2, with TRBD1 matching 8 bases. This CDR3 is 16 amino acids long. The germline CDR1 and CDR2 sequences are MNHEY and SVGAGI. J gave up 0 bases and V 0 bases, and 0 bases lay outside the gene matches. The CDR3 spells CASSYSTGANTGELFF. The DNA for the CDR3 is TGTGCCAGCAGTTACTCGACAGGGGCGAACACCGGGGAGCTGTTTTTT.

This clonotype was recorded at least ten times. The rearrangement uses TRBV6-2 or TRBV6-3 and TRBJ2-1, with D possibly being TRBD1 or TRBD2 (6 bases each). Deletions cut 2 bases from V and 9 bases from J, with 14 bases between. The CDR3 is 14 residues long. Looked up from germline, CDR1 is MNHEY and CDR2 is SVGEGT. The CDR3 DNA reads TGTGCCAGCAGTTACATAGAAGGGGGAGGTGAGCAGTTCTTC. The encoded protein is CASSYIEGGGEQFF.

Points on this clonotype: A single base separates this from a much larger clone, so it may be a read error. The chain joins TRBV20-1 to TRBJ2-2, with TRBD1 matching 9 bases. Germline V gene sequence: CDR1 DFQATT, CDR2 SNEGSKA (reference sequence). CDR3 length: 16 residues. The CDR3 sequence: CCARGTGHANTGELFF. The DNA for the CDR3 is TGCTGTGCTAGGGGGACAGGGCACGCGAACACCGGGGAGCTGTTTTTT.

This chain joins TRBV9 and TRBJ2-1; the D gene is possibly TRBD2 (5 bases). The CDR3 runs 14 residues. The V end was cut by 0 bases, the J end by 8 bases, with 12 bases between. CDR1 SGDLS and CDR2 YYNGEE come from the germline V gene. CDR3 region: CASSVALTRDEQFF. CDR3 nucleotide sequence: TGTGCCAGCAGCGTAGCCCTTACTAGAGATGAGCAGTTCTTC.

This rearrangement joins TRBV6-5 to TRBJ2-3; the D gene is possibly TRBD2 (5 bases). Germline CDR1 and CDR2: MNHEY and SVGAGI. Between the trimmed V and J ends, which lost 2 bases and 5 bases, there was a span of 14 bases. The CDR3 totals 15 residues. CDR3 sequence: CASSYARGFGDTQYF. CDR3 in DNA: TGTGCCAGCAGTTACGCGAGAGGGTTTGGAGATACGCAGTATTTT.

The V and J genes are TRBV7-2 and TRBJ2-7, with 11 positions matching TRBD2. CDR1 SGHTA and CDR2 FQGNSA come from the germline V gene. V lost 5 bases, J lost 2 bases, and 5 bases stayed unmatched. The CDR3 has 15 amino acids. CDR3 protein: CASSLFSGGAYEQYF. CDR3 bases: TGTGCCAGCAGCCTATTTAGCGGGGGGGCCTACGAGCAGTACTTC.

Worth noting for this clonotype: A read error is possible here, since a much larger clone lies one base away. This chain links TRBV28 with TRBJ2-1; the D gene is possibly TRBD1 (7 bases). The J call is doubtful: the DNA matches TRBJ2-7 better. Per germline, CDR1 MDHEN and CDR2 SYDVKM. CDR3 length equals 15 residues. CDR3 loop: CASSQGGPGYNEQYF. CDR3 nucleotides: TGTGCCAGCAGTCAGGGGGGCCCTGGCTACAATGAGCAGTACTTC.

The chain joins TRBV7-9 to TRBJ2-1; the D is unclear. Germline values: CDR1 SEHNR, CDR2 FQNEAQ (reference sequence). CDR3 length: 14 residues. V lost 6 bases to trimming and J lost 5 bases, with 14 bases between them. The CDR3 DNA reads TGTGCCAGCAGTCCCGCCGGGCCCCACAATGAGCAGTTCTTC. This codes for CASSPAGPHNEQFF.

At least ten counts were recorded for this clonotype. The chain links TRBV9 to TRBJ1-4; TRBD1 matches at 12 bases. V lost 4 bases, J lost 7 bases, and 8 bases stayed unmatched. Per germline, CDR1 SGDLS and CDR2 YYNGEE. The CDR3 loop spans 16 amino acids. The CDR3: CASSLPGTGGREKLFF. The DNA of the CDR3 is TGTGCCAGCAGCCTTCCCGGGACAGGGGGCCGTGAAAAACTGTTTTTT.

This clonotype was counted many times. The chain carries TRBV3-1 and TRBJ2-1, with 9 bases lining up with TRBD2. The V and J ends lost 5 bases and 9 bases, in that order; junction bases with no gene match: 14. The CDR3 length is 16 residues. Germline V lookup: CDR1 LGHDT, CDR2 YNNKEL (reference sequence). CDR3 region: CASSYSSGGLLGEQFF. As DNA, the CDR3 is TGTGCCAGCAGCTACTCCAGCGGGGGGCTCCTCGGTGAGCAGTTCTTC.

The chain recombines TRBV6-1 with TRBJ2-1, with D possibly TRBD1 on 5 matching bases. Germline V gene sequence: CDR1 MNHNS, CDR2 SASEGT. The CDR3 spans 14 residues. V dropped 5 bases and J dropped 5 bases, with 13 bases sitting between them. The CDR3 DNA reads as TGTGCCAGCAGTCGTGGGATAGGGGACAATGAGCAGTTCTTC. Its protein is CASSRGIGDNEQFF.

This clonotype was found a few times. The V call is TRBV29-1, the J call TRBJ1-2; D gene uncertain. V lost 2 bases and J 0 bases, leaving 4 bases between the germline ends. The CDR3 sequence is 12 residues long. Germline CDR1 SQVTM, CDR2 ANQGSEA. In nucleotides, the CDR3 is TGCAGCGTTGAAAGGTCTAACTATGGCTACACCTTC. It yields the protein CSVERSNYGYTF.

This clonotype was detected only a few times. The chain recombines TRBV30 with TRBJ2-5, with D unclear. Trimming pared 0 bases from V and 5 bases from J, leaving 7 bases between. CDR3 length: 12 amino acids. Germline CDR1 reads GTSNPN; CDR2 reads SVGIG (reference sequence). The CDR3 DNA follows: TGTGCCTGGAGTGTTAATCGGGAGACCCAGTACTTC. Protein product: CAWSVNRETQYF.

This clonotype appeared many times. The J gene is TRBJ2-3, the V gene TRBV29-1; possibly TRBD2 for D (7 bases). V gave up 5 bases and J gave up 0 bases, with 15 bases separating them. Germline assignment: CDR1 SQVTM and CDR2 ANQGSEA. There are 15 residues in the CDR3. CDR3 bases: TGCAGCGTTCAAGGGGGGGGGCGTAGCACAGATACGCAGTATTTT. Translating gives CSVQGGGRSTDTQYF.

There are a few counts of this clonotype. V and J are TRBV12-3 or TRBV12-4 and TRBJ2-3; 13 nucleotides line up with TRBD2. V trimming: 5 bases; J trimming: 5 bases; junction bases outside the gene matches: 7. The CDR3 is 16 residues long. The CDR3 here is CASSVGLAGAGDTQYF. The CDR3 region has the DNA TGTGCCAGCAGTGTCGGACTAGCGGGAGCAGGAGATACGCAGTATTTT.

On this clonotype: A much larger clone differs from this one at a single base, so this may be a read error. The J gene is TRBJ2-2, the V gene TRBV4-3; maybe TRBD1 (6 bases). Germline loops: CDR1 LGHNA, CDR2 YSLEER. The CDR3 is 16 residues long. CDR3 nucleotides: TGCGCCAGCAGCCCCAGGGGTCAGTTAGGGCCCGGGGAGCTGTATTTT. Translation: CASSPRGQLGPGELYF.